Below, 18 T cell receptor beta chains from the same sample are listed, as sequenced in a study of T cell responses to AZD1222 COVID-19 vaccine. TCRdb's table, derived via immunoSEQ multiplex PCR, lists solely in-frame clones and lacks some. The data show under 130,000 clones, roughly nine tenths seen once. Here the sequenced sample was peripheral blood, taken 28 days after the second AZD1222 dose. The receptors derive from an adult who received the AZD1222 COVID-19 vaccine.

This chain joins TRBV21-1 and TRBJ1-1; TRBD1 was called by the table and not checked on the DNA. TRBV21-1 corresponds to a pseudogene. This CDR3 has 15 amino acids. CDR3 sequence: CASSKGRRGSTEAFF. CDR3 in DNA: TGTGCCAGCAGCAAAGGTCGCAGGGGAAGCACTGAAGCTTTCTTT.

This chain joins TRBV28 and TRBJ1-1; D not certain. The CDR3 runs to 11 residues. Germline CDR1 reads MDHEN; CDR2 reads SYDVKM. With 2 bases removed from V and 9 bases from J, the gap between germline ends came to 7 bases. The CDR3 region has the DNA TGTGCCAGCAGTTTAGGTTACAAAGCTTTCTTT. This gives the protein CASSLGYKAFF.

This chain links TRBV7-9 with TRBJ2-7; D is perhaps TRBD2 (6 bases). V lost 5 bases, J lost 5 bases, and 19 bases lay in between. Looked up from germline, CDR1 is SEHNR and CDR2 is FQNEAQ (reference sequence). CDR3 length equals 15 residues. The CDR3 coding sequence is TGTGCCAGCAGCCCCCGACTTGCGGGATCAAACGAGCAGTACTTC. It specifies CASSPRLAGSNEQYF.

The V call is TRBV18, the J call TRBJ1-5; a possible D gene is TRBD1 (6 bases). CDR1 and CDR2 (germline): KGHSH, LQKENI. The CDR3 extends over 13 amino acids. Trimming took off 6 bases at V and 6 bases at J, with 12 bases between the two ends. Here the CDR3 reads CASSPQGFQPQHF. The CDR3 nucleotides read TGTGCCAGCTCCCCCCAGGGGTTTCAGCCCCAGCATTTT. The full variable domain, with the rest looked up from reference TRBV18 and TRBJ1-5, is NAGVMQNPRHLVRRRGQEARLRCSPMKGHSHVYWYRQLPEEGLKFMVYLQKENIIDESGMPKERFSAEFPKEGPSILRIQQVVRGDSAAYFCASSPQGFQPQHFGDGTRLSIL.

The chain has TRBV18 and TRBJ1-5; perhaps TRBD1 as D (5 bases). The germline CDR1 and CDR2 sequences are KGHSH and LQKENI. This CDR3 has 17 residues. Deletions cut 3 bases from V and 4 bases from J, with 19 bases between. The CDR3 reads CASSPREAGIGNQPQHF. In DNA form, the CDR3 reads TGTGCCAGCTCACCCAGGGAGGCGGGGATTGGTAATCAGCCCCAGCATTTT. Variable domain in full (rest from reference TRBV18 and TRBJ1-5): NAGVMQNPRHLVRRRGQEARLRCSPMKGHSHVYWYRQLPEEGLKFMVYLQKENIIDESGMPKERFSAEFPKEGPSILRIQQVVRGDSAAYFCASSPREAGIGNQPQHFGDGTRLSIL.

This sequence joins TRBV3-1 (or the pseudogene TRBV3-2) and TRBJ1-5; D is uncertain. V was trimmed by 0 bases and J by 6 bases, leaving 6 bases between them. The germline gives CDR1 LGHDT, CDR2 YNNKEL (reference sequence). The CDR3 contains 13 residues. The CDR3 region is CASSQDRGQPQHF. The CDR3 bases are TGTGCCAGCAGCCAAGATCGGGGTCAGCCCCAGCATTTT.

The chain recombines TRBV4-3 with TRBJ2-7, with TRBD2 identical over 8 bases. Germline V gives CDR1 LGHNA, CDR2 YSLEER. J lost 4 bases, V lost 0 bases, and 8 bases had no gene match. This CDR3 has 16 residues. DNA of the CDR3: TGCGCCAGCAGCCAAGACTATGGGCGGGAGGCGTACGAGCAGTACTTC. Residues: CASSQDYGREAYEQYF.

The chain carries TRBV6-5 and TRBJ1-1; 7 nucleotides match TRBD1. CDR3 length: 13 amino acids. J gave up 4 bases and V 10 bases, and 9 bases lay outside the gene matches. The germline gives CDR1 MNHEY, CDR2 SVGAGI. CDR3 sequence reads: CANRDSFATEAFF. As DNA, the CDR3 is TGTGCCAACCGGGACAGCTTCGCCACTGAAGCTTTCTTT.

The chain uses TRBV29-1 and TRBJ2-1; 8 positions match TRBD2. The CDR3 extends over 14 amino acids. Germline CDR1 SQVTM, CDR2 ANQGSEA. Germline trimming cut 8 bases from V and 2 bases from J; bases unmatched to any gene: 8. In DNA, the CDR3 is TGCAGCATTAAAGCGGGAGTCGCCTACAATGAGCAGTTCTTC. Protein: CSIKAGVAYNEQFF.

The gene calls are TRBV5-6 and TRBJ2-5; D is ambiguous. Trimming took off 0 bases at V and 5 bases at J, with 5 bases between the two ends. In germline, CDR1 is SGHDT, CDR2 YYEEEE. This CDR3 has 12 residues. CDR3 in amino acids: CASSLVSETQYF. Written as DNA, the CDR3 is TGTGCCAGCAGCTTGGTTTCTGAGACCCAGTACTTC.

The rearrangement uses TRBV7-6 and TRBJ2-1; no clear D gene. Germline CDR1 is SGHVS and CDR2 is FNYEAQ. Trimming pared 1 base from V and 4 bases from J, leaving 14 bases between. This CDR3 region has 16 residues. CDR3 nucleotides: TGTGCCAGCAGCTTAGGGAGCGTAGCCACTTACAATGAGCAGTTCTTC. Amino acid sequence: CASSLGSVATYNEQFF.

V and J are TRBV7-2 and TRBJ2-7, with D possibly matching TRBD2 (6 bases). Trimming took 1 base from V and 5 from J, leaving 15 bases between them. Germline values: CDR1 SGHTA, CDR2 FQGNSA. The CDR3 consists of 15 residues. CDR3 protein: CASSLGSGVIHEQYF. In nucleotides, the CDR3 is TGTGCCAGCAGCTTAGGTTCGGGAGTTATCCACGAGCAGTACTTC.

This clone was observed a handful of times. CDR3 sequence: CASSPGGELFF. In nucleotides, the CDR3 is TGTGCCAGCAGCCCAGGCGGGGAGCTGTTTTTT. The V and J genes are TRBV3-1 (or the pseudogene TRBV3-2) and TRBJ2-2, with unresolved D. CDR1 LGHDT and CDR2 YNNKEL come from the germline V gene (reference sequence). CDR3 length: 11 amino acids. The V end lost 4 bases, the J end lost 7 bases, and 4 bases lay between the germline ends.

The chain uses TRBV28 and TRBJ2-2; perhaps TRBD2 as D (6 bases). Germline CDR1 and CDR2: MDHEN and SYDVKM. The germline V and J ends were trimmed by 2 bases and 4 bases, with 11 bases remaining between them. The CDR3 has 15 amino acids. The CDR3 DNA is TGTGCCAGCAGTTTAGGGGGGTTGGGCACCGGGGAGCTGTTTTTT. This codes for CASSLGGLGTGELFF.

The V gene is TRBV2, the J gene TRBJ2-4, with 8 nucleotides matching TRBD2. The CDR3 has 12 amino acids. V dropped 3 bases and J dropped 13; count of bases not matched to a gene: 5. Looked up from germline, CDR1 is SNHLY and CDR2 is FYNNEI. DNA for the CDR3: TGTGCCAGCAGTGAGGGACTAGAAACACAGTACTTC. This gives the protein CASSEGLETQYF. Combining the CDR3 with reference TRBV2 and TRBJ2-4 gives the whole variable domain EPEVTQTPSHQVTQMGQEVILRCVPISNHLYFYWYRQILGQKVEFLVSFYNNEISEKSEIFDDQFSVERPDGSNFTLKIRSTKLEDSAMYFCASSEGLETQYFGAGTRLSVL.

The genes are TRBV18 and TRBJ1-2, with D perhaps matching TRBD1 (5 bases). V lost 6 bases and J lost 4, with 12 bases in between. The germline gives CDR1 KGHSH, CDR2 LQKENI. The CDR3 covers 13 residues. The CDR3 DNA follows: TGTGCCAGCTCGGGGCTTACAACCTATGGCTACACCTTC. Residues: CASSGLTTYGYTF. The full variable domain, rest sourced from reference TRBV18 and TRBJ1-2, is NAGVMQNPRHLVRRRGQEARLRCSPMKGHSHVYWYRQLPEEGLKFMVYLQKENIIDESGMPKERFSAEFPKEGPSILRIQQVVRGDSAAYFCASSGLTTYGYTFGSGTRLTVV.

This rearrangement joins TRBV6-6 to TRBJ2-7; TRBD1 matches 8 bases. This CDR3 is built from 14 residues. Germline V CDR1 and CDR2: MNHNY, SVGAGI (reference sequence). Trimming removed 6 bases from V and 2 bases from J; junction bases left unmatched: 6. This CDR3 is CASSHGQGTYEQYF. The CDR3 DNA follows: TGTGCCAGCAGCCATGGACAGGGTACCTACGAGCAGTACTTC.

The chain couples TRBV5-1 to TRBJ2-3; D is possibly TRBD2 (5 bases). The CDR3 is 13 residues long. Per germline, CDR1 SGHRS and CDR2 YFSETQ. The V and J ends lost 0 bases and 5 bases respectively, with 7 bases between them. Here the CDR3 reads CASSLGTEDTQYF. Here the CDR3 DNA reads TGCGCCAGCAGCTTGGGGACTGAAGATACGCAGTATTTT.